Shown below are 20 T cell receptor beta chains from a single sample sequenced in a study of response to subunit inactivated influenza vaccine. Each CDR3 protein is one row after TCRdb ran MiXCR on the RT-PCR reads. The table records around 470,000 distinct CDR3 sequences, approximately 7.3% of them present only once. The sequenced sample was PBMCs from blood, obtained around 25 months after vaccination. These receptors were collected from a man aged 50 to 69 who received an inactivated influenza vaccine.

This clonotype has ten or more counts. This rearrangement joins TRBV7-7 to TRBJ2-3, with 7 bases lining up with TRBD2. J was trimmed by 6 bases and V by 0 bases; bases with no gene match: 0. The germline gives CDR1 SSHAT, CDR2 FNYEAQ (reference sequence). There are 13 residues in the CDR3. The CDR3 sequence: CASSLASGDTQYF. The CDR3 DNA reads as TGTGCCAGCAGCTTAGCTAGCGGGGATACGCAGTATTTT.

This clonotype was seen a few times. In DNA, the CDR3 is TGCGCCAGCAGCTTGGCGCCTGGGCTCATGAACACTGAAGCTTTCTTT. It is translated as CASSLAPGLMNTEAFF. V usage is TRBV5-1 and J usage is TRBJ1-1, with D hard to call. Trimming took 0 bases from V and 0 from J, leaving 12 bases between them. The CDR3 extends over 16 amino acids. Germline V CDR1 and CDR2: SGHRS, YFSETQ.

In its sample, this clonotype was seen a few times. The chain joins TRBV4-1 to TRBJ2-7; 9 bases map to TRBD2. Germline trimming cut 0 bases from V and 3 bases from J; bases unmatched to any gene: 9. CDR3 length equals 17 residues. CDR1 is MGHRA and CDR2 is YSYEKL in the germline V gene. DNA for the CDR3: TGCGCCAGCAGCCAAGATTTATCGGCGGGAGGGCTCTACGAGCAGTACTTC. It is translated as CASSQDLSAGGLYEQYF.

CDR3 DNA sequence: TGTGCCAGCAGCTTGGCCTCTTGGCTAGCGGGGGGACAGTACTTC. This codes for CASSLASWLAGGQYF. This chain connects TRBV5-6 to TRBJ2-4; 11 positions agree with TRBD2. V trimming: 0 bases; J trimming: 13 bases; junction bases outside the gene matches: 9. CDR3 length equals 15 residues. CDR1 SGHDT and CDR2 YYEEEE come from the germline V gene.

Ten or more counts support this clonotype. The chain recombines TRBV6-2 or TRBV6-3 with TRBJ2-2, with 7 bases aligning to TRBD1. This CDR3 is built from 15 residues. The trim removed 2 bases at V and 3 bases at J, leaving 3 bases unmatched. Germline V gives CDR1 MNHEY, CDR2 SVGEGT. The CDR3 is CASSYRDSYTGELFF. The CDR3 DNA sequence: TGTGCCAGCAGTTACCGGGACAGCTACACCGGGGAGCTGTTTTTT.

The chain carries TRBV20-1 and TRBJ1-1, with D maybe TRBD1 (6 bases). This CDR3 has 13 amino acids. Germline assignment: CDR1 DFQATT and CDR2 SNEGSKA (reference sequence). The V end lost 5 bases, the J end lost 1 base, and 11 bases lay between the germline ends. The DNA for the CDR3 is TGCAGTGCTCTCCGGGACACGAACACTGAAGCTTTCTTT. It yields the protein CSALRDTNTEAFF.

The genes are TRBV5-1 and TRBJ2-1; TRBD1 aligns across 10 bases. J gave up 0 bases and V 4 bases, and 4 bases lay outside the gene matches. The germline V gene has CDR1 SGHRS and CDR2 YFSETQ. The CDR3 consists of 16 residues. CDR3 nucleotide sequence: TGCGCCAGCAGCAAGGACAGGGGGAACTCCTACAATGAGCAGTTCTTC. Protein: CASSKDRGNSYNEQFF.

This clonotype was detected many times. This sequence joins TRBV15 and TRBJ1-4; D ambiguous. CDR3 length equals 14 residues. Per the germline V gene, CDR1 is LNHNV and CDR2 is YYDKDF (reference sequence). Trimming pared 0 bases from V and 7 bases from J, leaving 9 bases between. The CDR3: CATSRDRGGEKLFF. CDR3 nucleotides: TGTGCCACCAGCAGAGACCGAGGAGGTGAAAAACTGTTTTTT.

This clonotype was counted between two and nine times. This chain links TRBV27 with TRBJ2-3; TRBD2 agrees at 12 bases. There are 16 residues in the CDR3. Trimming took 6 bases from V and 1 from J; bases not matched to a gene: 5. Per the germline V gene, CDR1 is MNHEY and CDR2 is SMNVEV (reference sequence). This CDR3 is CASRLAGGPGTDTQYF. CDR3 nucleotides: TGTGCCAGCAGGCTAGCGGGAGGGCCCGGCACAGATACGCAGTATTTT.

The rearrangement uses TRBV11-2 and TRBJ1-2; D remains ambiguous. The CDR3 length is 13 residues. V gave up 1 base and J gave up 6 bases, with 9 bases separating them. Germline lookup yields CDR1 SGHAT and CDR2 FQNNGV. Written as DNA, the CDR3 is TGTGCCAGCAGCTTAGGGTTTAAGAATGGCTACACCTTC. Translation gives CASSLGFKNGYTF.

This clonotype was picked up many times. This chain connects TRBV5-1 to TRBJ2-3, with D possibly being TRBD2 (5 bases). Germline V gene data show CDR1 as SGHRS and CDR2 as YFSETQ. CDR3 length: 15 residues. V gave up 0 bases and J gave up 4 bases, with 12 bases separating them. CDR3 sequence (DNA): TGCGCCAGCAGCTTGGTTCACGGGGTTTCAGATACGCAGTATTTT. Its translation is CASSLVHGVSDTQYF.

There are many counts of this clonotype. The V gene is TRBV28, the J gene TRBJ2-2; no definite D call. The V end was cut by 7 bases, the J end by 0 bases, with 15 bases between. The germline V gene has CDR1 MDHEN and CDR2 SYDVKM. The CDR3 extends over 16 amino acids. CDR3 nucleotide sequence: TGTGCCAGCACCCACTCCGACCGCCCGAACACCGGGGAGCTGTTTTTT. As protein: CASTHSDRPNTGELFF.

The chain links TRBV20-1 to TRBJ1-2; TRBD1 matches 9 bases. Germline V gene lookup returns CDR1 DFQATT and CDR2 SNEGSKA (reference sequence). The CDR3 has 14 residues. V dropped 4 bases and J dropped 4; count of bases not matched to a gene: 7. The CDR3 is CSANNRGQGYGYTF. CDR3 bases: TGCAGTGCTAATAACAGGGGGCAGGGCTATGGCTACACCTTC.

This clonotype has more than one count but fewer than ten. The chain is built from TRBV28 and TRBJ2-3; 9 bases align to TRBD1. Germline V gives CDR1 MDHEN, CDR2 SYDVKM. Trimming removed 5 bases from V and 2 bases from J; junction bases left unmatched: 2. The CDR3 contains 14 residues. The CDR3: CASSRTGATDTQYF. The CDR3 DNA follows: TGTGCCAGCAGTCGGACAGGGGCCACAGATACGCAGTATTTT.

This clonotype was found many times. The chain combines TRBV15 with TRBJ1-1; D unresolved. CDR1 and CDR2 (germline): LNHNV, YYDKDF (reference sequence). Trimming removed 2 bases at V and 4 bases at J, with 14 bases between. This CDR3 region has 15 residues. CDR3 DNA sequence: TGTGCCACCAGCAGATCCGGACGGAAGGGCACTGAAGCTTTCTTT. Translating it yields CATSRSGRKGTEAFF.

The chain employs TRBV5-8 and TRBJ2-7; D perhaps matches TRBD1 (5 bases). The CDR3 extends over 15 amino acids. From germline, CDR1 is SGHTS and CDR2 YDEGEE. The ends were cut back, 1 base at V and 0 bases at J, with 11 bases in the middle. CDR3: CASSLFTGRSYEQYF. Here the CDR3 DNA reads TGTGCCAGCAGCTTGTTCACAGGCCGCTCCTACGAGCAGTACTTC.

This clonotype was counted at least ten times. V usage is TRBV12-3 or TRBV12-4 and J usage is TRBJ1-5, with 7 bases identical to TRBD1. The CDR3 runs to 14 residues. J lost 3 bases, V lost 5 bases, and 4 bases had no gene match. CDR3 nucleotides: TGTGCCAGCAGTCCAGGGACAGCCAATCAGCCCCAGCATTTT. Protein sequence: CASSPGTANQPQHF.

J is TRBJ2-7 and V is TRBV5-1; 8 bases are shared with TRBD2. CDR3 length: 15 amino acids. Germline CDR1 is SGHRS and CDR2 is YFSETQ. After removal of 0 bases from V and 6 bases from J, the junction contained 8 bases not matched to a gene. CDR3 in DNA: TGCGCCAGCAGCTTGGGTCCGGGACTAGAGCGCGAGCAGTACTTC. Protein sequence: CASSLGPGLEREQYF.

This clonotype was seen ten or more times. The CDR3 loop is CSAQKGGKQFF. The CDR3 nucleotides are TGCAGTGCCCAGAAGGGAGGAAAGCAGTTCTTC. V usage is TRBV20-1 and J usage is TRBJ2-1, with a tentative D call TRBD2 (6 bases). This CDR3 spans 11 amino acids. Trimming took 6 bases from V and 11 from J, leaving 14 bases between them. Germline V gene data show CDR1 as DFQATT and CDR2 as SNEGSKA (reference sequence).

At least ten counts were recorded for this clonotype. V gene TRBV11-2 combines with J gene TRBJ1-1, with D unclear. The CDR3 is made up of 14 amino acids. V gave up 4 bases and J gave up 6 bases, with 15 bases separating them. Germline loops: CDR1 SGHAT, CDR2 FQNNGV. The CDR3 bases are TGTGCCAGCAGCTCATTCGGGAGACCTTCTGAAGCTTTCTTT. The encoded protein is CASSSFGRPSEAFF.